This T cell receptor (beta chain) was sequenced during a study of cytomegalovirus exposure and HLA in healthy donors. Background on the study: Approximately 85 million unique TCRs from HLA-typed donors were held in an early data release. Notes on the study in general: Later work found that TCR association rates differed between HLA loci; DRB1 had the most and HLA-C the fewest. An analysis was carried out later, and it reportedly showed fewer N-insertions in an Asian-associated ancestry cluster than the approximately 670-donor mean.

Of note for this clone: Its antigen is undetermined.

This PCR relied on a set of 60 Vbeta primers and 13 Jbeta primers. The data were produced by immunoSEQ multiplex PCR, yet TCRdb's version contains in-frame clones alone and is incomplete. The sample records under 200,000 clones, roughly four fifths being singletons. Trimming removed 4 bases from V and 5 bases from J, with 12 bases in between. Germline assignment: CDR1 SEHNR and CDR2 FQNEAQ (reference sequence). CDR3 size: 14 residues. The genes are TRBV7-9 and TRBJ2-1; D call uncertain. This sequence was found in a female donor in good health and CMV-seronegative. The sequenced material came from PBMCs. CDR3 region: CASSSFPTDNEQFF. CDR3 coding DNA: TGTGCCAGCAGCTCATTCCCAACAGACAATGAGCAGTTCTTC.